The 15 T cell receptor beta chains below come from one sample, sequenced in a study of cytomegalovirus exposure and HLA in healthy donors. PCR primers comprised 60 Vbeta and 13 Jbeta primers. Profiling relied on immunoSEQ multiplex PCR, and the TCRdb table lists in-frame clones only, not all of them. The data show 90,000 to 100,000 clones, more than 70% seen once. Sequencing was performed on PBMCs. These receptors all come from a man aged 18 to 30 in good health and CMV-seronegative.

V and J are TRBV4-1 and TRBJ2-5; D call uncertain. The length of the CDR3 is 13 residues. The V gene's germline CDR1 is MGHRA and CDR2 YSYEKL. The V end was cut by 5 bases, the J end by 4 bases, with 11 bases between. The CDR3 loop reads CASSFEAVETQYF. The CDR3 nucleotides are TGCGCCAGCAGCTTCGAGGCGGTAGAGACCCAGTACTTC.

This clone was seen a handful of times. The CDR3 here is CASSSLPLEHRGETQYF. As DNA, the CDR3 is TGTGCCAGCAGCTCCCTCCCCCTGGAGCACCGTGGGGAGACCCAGTACTTC. This chain links TRBV11-3 with TRBJ2-5; D not certain. The ends were cut back, 4 bases at V and 5 bases at J, with 23 bases in the middle. The CDR3 is 17 amino acids. Per germline, CDR1 SGHNT and CDR2 YENEEA. Full variable domain (outside the CDR3, taken from reference TRBV11-3 and TRBJ2-5): EAGVVQSPRYKIIEKKQPVAFWCNPISGHNTLYWYLQNLGQGPELLIRYENEEAVDDSQLPKDRFSAERLKGVDSTLKIQPAELGDSAVYLCASSSLPLEHRGETQYFGPGTRLLVL.

This clone was seen just once. The chain employs TRBV9 and TRBJ1-1; unclear D gene. Trimming took 1 base from V and 1 from J, leaving 8 bases between them. CDR1 and CDR2 from the germline V gene are SGDLS and YYNGEE. The length of the CDR3 is 14 residues. The CDR3 protein is CASSVNGRNTEAFF. The CDR3 DNA follows: TGTGCCAGCAGCGTAAATGGGCGGAACACTGAAGCTTTCTTT.

This clone was picked up a small number of times. The chain carries TRBV4-2 and TRBJ1-2; a weak D match, TRBD1 (5 bases). V was trimmed by 0 bases and J by 4 bases, leaving 12 bases between them. The germline V gene encodes CDR1 LGHNA and CDR2 YNFKEQ. The CDR3 runs to 15 residues. The CDR3: CASSQEGGAGYGYTF. DNA of the CDR3: TGTGCCAGCAGCCAAGAAGGTGGGGCAGGCTATGGCTACACCTTC.

The V and J genes are TRBV5-1 and TRBJ1-2; 7 bases are shared with TRBD1. CDR3 length: 13 residues. J lost 6 bases, V lost 3 bases, and 5 bases had no gene match. Germline V gene lookup returns CDR1 SGHRS and CDR2 YFSETQ. CDR3 DNA: TGCGCCAGCAGCTCCCTGACAGGGAATGGCTACACCTTC. This encodes CASSSLTGNGYTF.

In this sample, this clone turned up once. The J gene is TRBJ2-2, the V gene TRBV27; D may be TRBD2 (6 bases). This CDR3 has 15 residues. CDR1 is MNHEY, CDR2 SMNVEV, per germline (reference sequence). Between the trimmed V and J ends, which lost 5 bases and 1 base, there was a span of 11 bases. The CDR3: CASSGRGMNTGELFF. The CDR3 bases are TGTGCCAGCAGTGGGCGGGGTATGAACACCGGGGAGCTGTTTTTT.

The chain uses TRBV10-3 and TRBJ1-1; 9 bases line up with TRBD1. The J segment lost 0 bases and the V segment lost 10 bases, leaving 9 bases of the junction unmatched. The CDR3 sequence is 15 residues long. Germline CDR1 reads ENHRY; CDR2 reads SYGVKD. The CDR3 DNA reads as TGTGCCACCGTCCCGGGACAGGGATTGAACACTGAAGCTTTCTTT. Translating gives CATVPGQGLNTEAFF.

The chain links TRBV19 to TRBJ2-7, with 9 bases fitting TRBD1. V shed 3 bases, J shed 5 bases, and the junction held 5 bases outside the gene matches. This CDR3 comprises 14 residues. Germline CDR1 is LNHDA and CDR2 is SQIVND (reference sequence). The CDR3 DNA is TGTGCCAGTAGTATGGGACAGGGCATCAACGAGCAGTACTTC. As protein: CASSMGQGINEQYF.

V usage is TRBV11-2 and J usage is TRBJ1-5; possibly TRBD1 for D (6 bases). The germline V gene has CDR1 SGHAT and CDR2 FQNNGV. Trimming pared 1 base from V and 10 bases from J, leaving 14 bases between. The CDR3 spans 14 residues. CDR3 nucleotides: TGTGCCAGCAGCTTAGGACAGGTTATCAACCCCCAGCATTTT. It encodes CASSLGQVINPQHF.

V and J are TRBV29-1 and TRBJ1-2; TRBD1 aligns across 7 bases. CDR1 is SQVTM and CDR2 is ANQGSEA in the germline V gene. This CDR3 spans 14 amino acids. V lost 1 base, J lost 2 bases, and 4 bases stayed unmatched. The CDR3 sequence is CSVEVQGQNYGYTF. The DNA of the CDR3 is TGCAGCGTTGAAGTTCAGGGACAGAACTATGGCTACACCTTC.

This clone was picked up a small number of times. This rearrangement joins TRBV5-1 to TRBJ1-1; D gene uncertain. Trimming removed 0 bases at V and 4 bases at J, with 22 bases between. The germline V gene encodes CDR1 SGHRS and CDR2 YFSETQ. This CDR3 is 18 amino acids long. CDR3: CASSLADGLVVRSTEAFF. In nucleotides, the CDR3 is TGCGCCAGCAGCTTGGCCGACGGGTTAGTCGTCCGGAGCACTGAAGCTTTCTTT.

On this clone itself: Other DNA sequences from this sample encode an identical CDR3 as well. DNA of the CDR3: TGTGCCAGCAGCCCGCGAGTCGTTCGCCCCCAGCATTTT. This gives the protein CASSPRVVRPQHF. This rearrangement joins TRBV7-7 to TRBJ1-5; D gene uncertain. The CDR3 length is 13 residues. Per germline, CDR1 SSHAT and CDR2 FNYEAQ (reference sequence). The V end was cut by 5 bases, the J end by 10 bases, with 15 bases between.

For this clone: Different DNA sequences within this sample yield the same CDR3. The chain joins TRBV5-1 to TRBJ1-1, with 7 positions matching TRBD1. The CDR3 extends over 16 amino acids. Germline loops: CDR1 SGHRS, CDR2 YFSETQ. V trimming: 1 base; J trimming: 1 base; junction bases outside the gene matches: 7. The chain's CDR3 is CASSLLAGGSNTEAFF. CDR3 DNA sequence: TGCGCCAGCAGCTTGCTGGCAGGGGGATCGAACACTGAAGCTTTCTTT. Supplemented by reference TRBV5-1 and TRBJ1-1, the full variable domain reads KAGVTQTPRYLIKTRGQQVTLSCSPISGHRSVSWYQQTPGQGLQFLFEYFSETQRNKGNFPGRFSGRQFSNSRSEMNVSTLELGDSALYLCASSLLAGGSNTEAFFGQGTRLTVV.

J is TRBJ2-2 and V is TRBV2; 15 nucleotides match TRBD2. Germline assignment: CDR1 SNHLY and CDR2 FYNNEI. V shed 6 bases, J shed 5 bases, and the junction held 7 bases outside the gene matches. The CDR3 spans 17 residues. The CDR3 sequence is CASRRTSGGAGTGELFF. The CDR3 DNA sequence: TGTGCCAGCAGGCGGACTAGCGGGGGGGCCGGTACCGGGGAGCTGTTTTTT. Full variable domain (outside the CDR3, taken from reference TRBV2 and TRBJ2-2): EPEVTQTPSHQVTQMGQEVILRCVPISNHLYFYWYRQILGQKVEFLVSFYNNEISEKSEIFDDQFSVERPDGSNFTLKIRSTKLEDSAMYFCASRRTSGGAGTGELFFGEGSRLTVL.

The chain is built from TRBV2 and TRBJ2-3; D is possibly TRBD2 (5 bases). This CDR3 has 15 amino acids. Germline V gene sequence: CDR1 SNHLY, CDR2 FYNNEI. Between the trimmed V and J ends, which lost 6 bases and 0 bases, there was a span of 13 bases. CDR3 coding DNA: TGTGCCAGCAGGAGGGCCGTTAAAAGCACAGATACGCAGTATTTT. As protein: CASRRAVKSTDTQYF.